A selection of T cell receptor beta chains follows, all from one sample in a study of blood T cell repertoires in COVID-19. Method: immunoSEQ multiplex PCR; TCRdb's copy keeps in-frame clones and lacks some. The sample shows around 320,000 clones, 85% of them seen only once. Material for sequencing was peripheral blood. The receptors were sampled from a human donor in a cohort sampled during active COVID-19. The CDR3 runs from the conserved cysteine through the conserved F or W. The order of the fields is V gene, J gene, CDR3 protein.

TRBV10-1,TRBJ2-2,CASSYDTENTGELFF
TRBV18,TRBJ2-2,CASSPPSSRAAGELFF
TRBV27,TRBJ2-7,CASRQGSYEQYF
TRBV6-1,TRBJ1-2,CASSEGRVWGYTF
TRBV3-1/TRBV3-2,TRBJ2-3,CASSRRAGGSADTQYF
TRBV9,TRBJ2-5,CASSSEETQYF
TRBV5-4,TRBJ1-1,CASSLGSGVFQRNTEAFF
TRBV4-2,TRBJ1-2,CASSPGQESNYGYTF
TRBV19,TRBJ1-5,CASSIGTGNSNQPQHF
TRBV10-2,TRBJ2-1,CASTLAGLNEQFF
TRBV5-1,TRBJ1-2,CASSREGGNYGYTF
TRBV2,TRBJ2-7,CASEGRRSSYEQYF
TRBV12-3/TRBV12-4,TRBJ1-2,CASSRRGDYGYTF
TRBV2,TRBJ1-4,CASIRDRNEKLFF
TRBV19,TRBJ1-3,CASSIGVLSGNTIYF
TRBV5-8,TRBJ1-5,CASSLGVRENQPQHF
TRBV4-2,TRBJ1-1,CASSQDLGVGTEAFF
TRBV5-1,TRBJ1-1,CASSLKTGGWNTEAFF
TRBV15,TRBJ2-2,CATSRDYGGTGELFF
TRBV5-1,TRBJ2-7,CASSFGGDHYPYEQYF
TRBV7-9,TRBJ1-2,CASSVDRAHTF
TRBV6-5,TRBJ1-2,CASSYDGIYGYTF
TRBV6-1,TRBJ2-1,CASSEARADRFSYNEQFF
TRBV3-1/TRBV3-2,TRBJ2-1,CASSHRGARQYNEQFF
TRBV7-8,TRBJ1-1,CASSLDRLNTEAFF
TRBV19,TRBJ1-5,CASSRPGQGKAQHF
TRBV20-1,TRBJ1-1,CSAIKQGEAFF
TRBV10-3,TRBJ2-3,CAISDTGGTDTQYF
TRBV18,TRBJ2-1,CASSGAAGNEQFF
TRBV30,TRBJ2-1,CAWSGGWGNEQFF
TRBV6-6,TRBJ2-7,CASSTARDRGYEQYF
TRBV5-3,TRBJ1-1,CARSVYRDTEAFF
TRBV7-9,TRBJ1-1,CASIPPLQNTEAFF
TRBV29-1,TRBJ1-1,CSVRGKGNTEAFF
TRBV18,TRBJ1-6,CASSPTFGVQGSGSPLHF
TRBV21-1,TRBJ1-1,CASSTSGSQGVSLNTEAFF
TRBV19,TRBJ2-3,CASKAGGSTDTQYF
TRBV10-3,TRBJ2-1,CAIMSGTRVASEQFF
TRBV29-1,TRBJ1-3,CSTEGVLVGNTIYF